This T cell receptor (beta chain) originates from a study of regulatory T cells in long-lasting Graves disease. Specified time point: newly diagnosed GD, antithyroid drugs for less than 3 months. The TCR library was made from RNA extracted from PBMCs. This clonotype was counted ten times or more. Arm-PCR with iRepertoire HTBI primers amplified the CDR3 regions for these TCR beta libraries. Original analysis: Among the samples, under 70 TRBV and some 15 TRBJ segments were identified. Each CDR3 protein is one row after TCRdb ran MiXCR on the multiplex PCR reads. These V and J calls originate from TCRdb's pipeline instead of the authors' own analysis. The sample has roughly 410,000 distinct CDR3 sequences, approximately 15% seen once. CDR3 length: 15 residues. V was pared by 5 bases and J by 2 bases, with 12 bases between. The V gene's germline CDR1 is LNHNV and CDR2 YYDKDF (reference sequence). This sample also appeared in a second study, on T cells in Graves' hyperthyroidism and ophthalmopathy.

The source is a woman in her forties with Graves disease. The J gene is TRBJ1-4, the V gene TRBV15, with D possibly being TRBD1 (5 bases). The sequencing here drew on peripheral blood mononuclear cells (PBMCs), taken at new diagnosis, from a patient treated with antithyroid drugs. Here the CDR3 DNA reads TGTGCCACCAGCGCGCTGGGGGACACTAATGAAAAACTGTTTTTT. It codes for CATSALGDTNEKLFF.